This T cell receptor (beta chain) is drawn from a study of blood T cell repertoires in COVID-19. Whole-study context: The United States, Italy and Spain supplied acute and convalescent COVID-19 samples. Sources were T cells, B-cell-depleted T cells, or PBMCs; the material itself was cDNA or gDNA.

This clone was found once. As handled by the study authors: For nucleated cells, counts were estimated from reference gene primer amplification. The data were produced by immunoSEQ multiplex PCR, yet TCRdb's version contains in-frame clones alone and is incomplete. V and J calls and clone size are copied from that table; D and trimming were computed from the DNA. This table has 150,000 to 200,000 clones, 86% appearing once. The CDR3 has 14 residues. Germline loops: CDR1 SGDLS, CDR2 YYNGEE. V shed 3 bases and J shed 9 bases, with 13 bases lying between them. Material for sequencing was peripheral blood. The receptor was isolated from an elderly woman in a cohort sampled during active or convalescent COVID-19. The chain links TRBV9 to TRBJ1-6, with D perhaps TRBD1 (5 bases). CDR3 sequence reads: CASSAQGVGSPLHF. The CDR3 DNA sequence: TGTGCCAGCAGCGCGCAGGGTGTGGGTTCACCCCTCCACTTT.